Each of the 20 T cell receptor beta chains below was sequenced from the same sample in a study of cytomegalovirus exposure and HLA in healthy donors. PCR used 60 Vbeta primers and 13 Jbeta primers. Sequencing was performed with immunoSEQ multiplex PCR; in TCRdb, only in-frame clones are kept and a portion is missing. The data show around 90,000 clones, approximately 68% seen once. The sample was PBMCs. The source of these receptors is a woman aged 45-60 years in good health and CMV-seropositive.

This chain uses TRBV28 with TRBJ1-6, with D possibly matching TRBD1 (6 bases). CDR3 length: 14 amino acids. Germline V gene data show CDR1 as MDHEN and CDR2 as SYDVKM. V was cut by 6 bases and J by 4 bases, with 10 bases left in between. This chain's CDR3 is CASRGTPYNSPLHF. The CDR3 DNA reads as TGTGCCAGCAGGGGGACACCTTATAATTCACCCCTCCACTTT.

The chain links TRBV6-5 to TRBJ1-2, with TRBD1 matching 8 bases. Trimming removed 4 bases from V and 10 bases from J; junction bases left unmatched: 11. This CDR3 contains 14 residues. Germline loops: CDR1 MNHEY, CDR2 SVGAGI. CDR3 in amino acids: CASSFHGDRNDYTF. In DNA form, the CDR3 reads TGTGCCAGCAGTTTCCATGGGGACAGGAATGACTACACCTTC.

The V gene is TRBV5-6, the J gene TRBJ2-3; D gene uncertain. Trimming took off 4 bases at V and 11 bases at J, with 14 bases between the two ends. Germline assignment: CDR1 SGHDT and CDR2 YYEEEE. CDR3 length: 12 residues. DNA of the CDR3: TGTGCCAGCAGCGTTGGAACTCTAGTGCAGTATTTT. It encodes CASSVGTLVQYF.

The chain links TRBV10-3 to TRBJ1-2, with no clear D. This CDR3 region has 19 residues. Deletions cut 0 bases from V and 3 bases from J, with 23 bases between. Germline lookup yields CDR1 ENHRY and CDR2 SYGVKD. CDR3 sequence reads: CAISESGLNRTRPYYGYTF. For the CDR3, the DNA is TGTGCCATCAGTGAGTCTGGGTTAAACAGAACCCGGCCTTACTATGGCTACACCTTC.

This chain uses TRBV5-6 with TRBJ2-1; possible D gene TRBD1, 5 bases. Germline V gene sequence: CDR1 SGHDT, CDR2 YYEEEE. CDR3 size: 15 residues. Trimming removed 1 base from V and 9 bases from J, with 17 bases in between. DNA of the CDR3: TGTGCCAGCAGCTTGTTACAGGAGTACGGGCCTGAGCAGTTCTTC. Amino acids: CASSLLQEYGPEQFF.

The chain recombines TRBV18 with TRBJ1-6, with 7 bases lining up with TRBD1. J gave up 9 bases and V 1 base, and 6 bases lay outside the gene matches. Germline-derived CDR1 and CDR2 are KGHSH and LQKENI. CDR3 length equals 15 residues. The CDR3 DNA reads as TGTGCCAGCTCACCACAGGAGGGGGCCTCTTCACCCCTCCACTTT. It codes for CASSPQEGASSPLHF.

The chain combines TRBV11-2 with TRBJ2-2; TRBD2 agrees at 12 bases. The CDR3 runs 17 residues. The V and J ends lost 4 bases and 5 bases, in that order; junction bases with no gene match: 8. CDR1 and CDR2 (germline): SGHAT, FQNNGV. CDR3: CASSSATLAGGTGELFF. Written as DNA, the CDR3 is TGTGCCAGCAGCTCCGCTACACTAGCGGGGGGAACCGGGGAGCTGTTTTTT.

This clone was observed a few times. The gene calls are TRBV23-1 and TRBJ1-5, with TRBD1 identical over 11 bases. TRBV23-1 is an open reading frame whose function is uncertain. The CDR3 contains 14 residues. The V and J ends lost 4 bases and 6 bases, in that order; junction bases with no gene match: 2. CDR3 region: CASSLGTGGQPQHF. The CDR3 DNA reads TGCGCCAGCAGTCTCGGGACAGGGGGTCAGCCCCAGCATTTT.

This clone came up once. The CDR3 here is CASSLRTGEAYTF. CDR3 in DNA: TGCGCCAGCAGCTTAAGGACAGGGGAAGCCTACACCTTC. The rearrangement uses TRBV5-1 and TRBJ1-2, with TRBD1 matching 9 bases. Germline V gene data show CDR1 as SGHRS and CDR2 as YFSETQ. J was trimmed by 10 bases and V by 2 bases; bases with no gene match: 6. CDR3 size: 13 residues.

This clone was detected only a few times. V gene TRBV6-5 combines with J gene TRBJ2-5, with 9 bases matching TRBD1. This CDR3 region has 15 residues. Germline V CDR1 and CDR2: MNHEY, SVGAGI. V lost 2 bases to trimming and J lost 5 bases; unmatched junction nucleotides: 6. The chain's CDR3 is CASSYQGTGSETQYF. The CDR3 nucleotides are TGTGCCAGCAGTTACCAGGGGACAGGGAGTGAGACCCAGTACTTC.

The CDR3 sequence is CASSPGAALRETQYF. The DNA of the CDR3 is TGTGCCAGCAGCCCTGGGGCTGCTTTGAGAGAGACCCAGTACTTC. The chain carries TRBV5-6 and TRBJ2-5, with a tentative D call TRBD1 (5 bases). CDR1 SGHDT and CDR2 YYEEEE come from the germline V gene. The CDR3 has 15 residues. V lost 4 bases to trimming and J lost 4 bases, with 17 bases between them.

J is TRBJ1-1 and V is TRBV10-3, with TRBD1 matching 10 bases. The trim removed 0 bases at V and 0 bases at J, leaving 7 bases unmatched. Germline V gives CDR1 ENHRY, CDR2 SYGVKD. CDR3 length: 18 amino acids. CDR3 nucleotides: TGTGCCATCAGTGAGTCGGGGGGGACAGGGGAAATGAACACTGAAGCTTTCTTT. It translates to CAISESGGTGEMNTEAFF.

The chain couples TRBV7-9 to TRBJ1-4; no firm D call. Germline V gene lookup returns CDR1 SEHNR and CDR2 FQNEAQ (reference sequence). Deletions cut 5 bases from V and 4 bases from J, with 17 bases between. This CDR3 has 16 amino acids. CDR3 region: CASSPTFYAYNEKLFF. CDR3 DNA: TGTGCCAGCAGCCCAACCTTTTACGCGTATAATGAAAAACTGTTTTTT.

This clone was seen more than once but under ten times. This chain's CDR3 is CASSPGLATTGELFF. The CDR3 DNA follows: TGCGCCAGCAGCCCTGGACTAGCTACCACCGGGGAGCTGTTTTTT. The gene calls are TRBV5-1 and TRBJ2-2, with 8 bases matching TRBD2. This CDR3 is 15 amino acids long. The trim removed 4 bases at V and 4 bases at J, leaving 6 bases unmatched. Per the germline V gene, CDR1 is SGHRS and CDR2 is YFSETQ.

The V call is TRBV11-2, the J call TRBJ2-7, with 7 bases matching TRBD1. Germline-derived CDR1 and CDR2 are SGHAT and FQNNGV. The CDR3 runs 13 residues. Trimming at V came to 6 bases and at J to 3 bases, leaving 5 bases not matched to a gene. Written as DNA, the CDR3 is TGTGCCAGCAGGCCCGGGACAGTCTACGAGCAGTACTTC. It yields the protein CASRPGTVYEQYF.

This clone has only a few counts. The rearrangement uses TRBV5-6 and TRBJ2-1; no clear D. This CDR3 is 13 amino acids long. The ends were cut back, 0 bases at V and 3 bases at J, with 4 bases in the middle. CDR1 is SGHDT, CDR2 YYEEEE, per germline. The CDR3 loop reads CASSLGSYNEQFF. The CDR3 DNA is TGTGCCAGCAGCTTGGGTAGCTACAATGAGCAGTTCTTC.

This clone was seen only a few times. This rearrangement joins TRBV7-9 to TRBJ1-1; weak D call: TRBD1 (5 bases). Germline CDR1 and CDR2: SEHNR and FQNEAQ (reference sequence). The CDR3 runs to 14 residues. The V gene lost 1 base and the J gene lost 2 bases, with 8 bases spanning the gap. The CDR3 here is CASSLEGINTEAFF. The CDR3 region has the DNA TGTGCCAGCAGCTTAGAGGGGATTAACACTGAAGCTTTCTTT.

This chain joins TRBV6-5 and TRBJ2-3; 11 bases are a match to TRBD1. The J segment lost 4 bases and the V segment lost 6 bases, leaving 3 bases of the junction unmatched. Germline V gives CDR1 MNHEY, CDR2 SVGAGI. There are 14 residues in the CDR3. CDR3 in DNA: TGTGCCAGCAGGAGGGACAGGGGGGCAGATACGCAGTATTTT. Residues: CASRRDRGADTQYF.

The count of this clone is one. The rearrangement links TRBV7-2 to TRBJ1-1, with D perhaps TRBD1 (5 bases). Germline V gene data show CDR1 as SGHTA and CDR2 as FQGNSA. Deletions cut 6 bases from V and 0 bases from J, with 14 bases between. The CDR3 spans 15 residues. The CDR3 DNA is TGTGCCAGCAGGAGGATAGGGGTCGTGAACACTGAAGCTTTCTTT. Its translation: CASRRIGVVNTEAFF.

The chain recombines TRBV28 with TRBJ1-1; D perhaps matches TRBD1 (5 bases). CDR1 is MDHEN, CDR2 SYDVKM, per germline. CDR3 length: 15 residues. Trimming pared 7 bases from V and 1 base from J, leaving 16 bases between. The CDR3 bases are TGTGCCAGCAATCAACTCCGGGACTGGAACACTGAAGCTTTCTTT. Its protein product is CASNQLRDWNTEAFF. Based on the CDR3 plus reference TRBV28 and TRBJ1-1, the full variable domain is DVKVTQSSRYLVKRTGEKVFLECVQDMDHENMFWYRQDPGLGLRLIYFSYDVKMKEKGDIPEGYSVSREKKERFSLILESASTNQTSMYLCASNQLRDWNTEAFFGQGTRLTVV.